Each of the 14 T cell receptor beta chains below was sequenced from the same sample in a study of T cell changes during pregnancy in multiple sclerosis. TCRdb's copy holds only in-frame clones and misses some; the assay was immunoSEQ multiplex PCR. The table lists tens of thousands of clones, 93% of them singletons. The sequences come from peripheral blood, collected in the second trimester of pregnancy. The source is a female donor with multiple sclerosis, enrolled in a pregnancy study.

The CDR3 region has the DNA TGTGCCAGCAGCTTAGGACAGGGTATGGACTACACCTTC. Amino acids: CASSLGQGMDYTF. The chain employs TRBV7-9 and TRBJ1-2; 7 bases fit TRBD1. Trimming removed 1 base from V and 10 bases from J; junction bases left unmatched: 6. The germline gives CDR1 SEHNR, CDR2 FQNEAQ (reference sequence). The CDR3 is 13 residues long. Together with reference TRBV7-9 and TRBJ1-2, the CDR3 gives the full variable domain: DTGVSQNPRHKITKRGQNVTFRCDPISEHNRLYWYRQTLGQGPEFLTYFQNEAQLEKSRLLSDRFSAERPKGSFSTLEIQRTEQGDSAMYLCASSLGQGMDYTFGSGTRLTVV.

The gene calls are TRBV27 and TRBJ2-7; D perhaps matches TRBD1 (6 bases). CDR1 and CDR2 from the germline V gene are MNHEY and SMNVEV (reference sequence). The V gene lost 1 base and the J gene lost 5 bases, with 15 bases spanning the gap. The CDR3 is made up of 15 amino acids. The CDR3 loop is CASSLWRPGDHEQYF. DNA for the CDR3: TGTGCCAGCAGTTTATGGCGCCCAGGGGACCACGAGCAGTACTTC.

The chain combines TRBV7-2 with TRBJ2-7; 10 bases match TRBD2. The CDR3 spans 15 residues. In germline, CDR1 is SGHTA, CDR2 FQGNSA. The V gene end was trimmed by 4 bases and the J gene end by 6 bases; junction bases not matched to a gene: 9. CDR3 loop: CASSYLLAGASEQYF. The CDR3 DNA reads as TGTGCCAGCAGCTACCTCCTAGCGGGGGCAAGCGAGCAGTACTTC.

The chain recombines TRBV6-5 with TRBJ1-1, with D maybe TRBD1 (6 bases). V was clipped by 0 bases and J by 6 bases, with 17 bases between them. The CDR3 loop spans 16 amino acids. Germline lookup yields CDR1 MNHEY and CDR2 SVGAGI. CDR3 protein: CASSYSAGARSAEAFF. The CDR3 DNA is TGTGCCAGCAGTTACTCGGCAGGGGCGAGGAGCGCTGAAGCTTTCTTT.

The table lists this clone with a count of one. V is TRBV6-6 and J is TRBJ2-3, with D possibly being TRBD2 (6 bases). The germline V and J ends were trimmed by 2 bases and 0 bases, with 9 bases remaining between them. The CDR3 totals 15 residues. Per germline, CDR1 MNHNY and CDR2 SVGAGI (reference sequence). The CDR3 here is CASSYKRASTDTQYF. DNA for the CDR3: TGTGCCAGCAGTTACAAGCGGGCAAGCACAGATACGCAGTATTTT.

This rearrangement joins TRBV5-6 to TRBJ2-7; 7 nucleotides align to TRBD1. The CDR3 contains 13 residues. Germline loops: CDR1 SGHDT, CDR2 YYEEEE. V lost 2 bases, J lost 6 bases, and 5 bases stayed unmatched. CDR3 sequence: CASSFQGVVEQYF. The CDR3 nucleotides read TGTGCCAGCAGCTTTCAGGGGGTTGTCGAGCAGTACTTC.

V and J are TRBV9 and TRBJ1-3; D is uncertain. Germline assignment: CDR1 SGDLS and CDR2 YYNGEE. Trimming shortened V by 0 bases and J by 3 bases, and 4 bases separated the two germline ends. The CDR3 is 13 amino acids. CDR3 nucleotide sequence: TGTGCCAGCAGCGTAGACATTGGAAACACCATATATTTT. This encodes CASSVDIGNTIYF. Full variable domain (missing parts from reference TRBV9 and TRBJ1-3): DSGVTQTPKHLITATGQRVTLRCSPRSGDLSVYWYQQSLDQGLQFLIQYYNGEERAKGNILERFSAQQFPDLHSELNLSSLELGDSALYFCASSVDIGNTIYFGEGSWLTVV.

This chain connects TRBV27 to TRBJ2-1, with 9 bases aligning to TRBD2. Trimming at V came to 6 bases and at J to 0 bases, leaving 3 bases not matched to a gene. The CDR3 runs to 15 residues. CDR1 MNHEY and CDR2 SMNVEV come from the germline V gene (reference sequence). The CDR3 region is CASRNSGSSYNEQFF. The CDR3, as DNA: TGTGCCAGCAGAAATAGCGGGAGCTCCTACAATGAGCAGTTCTTC.

The gene calls are TRBV4-3 and TRBJ2-7, with 8 nucleotides matching TRBD2. In germline, CDR1 is LGHNA, CDR2 YSLEER. The CDR3 has 17 amino acids. With V trimmed by 0 bases and J by 4 bases, 11 bases remained unmatched. The DNA for the CDR3 is TGCGCCAGCAGCCAAGATCAGGGACTAGTAGGCGAGTACGAGCAGTACTTC. It codes for CASSQDQGLVGEYEQYF.

This clone was observed a single time. The rearrangement uses TRBV2 and TRBJ2-3; D is undetermined. The ends were cut back, 6 bases at V and 2 bases at J, with 9 bases in the middle. The germline V gene has CDR1 SNHLY and CDR2 FYNNEI. The CDR3 runs to 13 residues. The CDR3 region has the DNA TGTGCCAGCAGCCCCCCCTTCACAGATACGCAGTATTTT. Translation: CASSPPFTDTQYF.

This chain links TRBV27 with TRBJ2-7; TRBD1 is a possible D gene (5 bases). This CDR3 is 13 amino acids long. The V and J ends lost 8 bases and 3 bases respectively, with 14 bases between them. The V gene's germline CDR1 is MNHEY and CDR2 SMNVEV (reference sequence). DNA of the CDR3: TGTGCCAGCGTGGGGCAGAACCACTACGAGCAGTACTTC. Encoded protein: CASVGQNHYEQYF.

This CDR3 is CATSRDRWTGVGNNEKLFF. The CDR3, as DNA: TGTGCCACCAGCAGAGATCGATGGACAGGGGTGGGGAATAATGAAAAACTGTTTTTT. The rearrangement joins TRBV15 to TRBJ1-4; TRBD1 matches 9 bases. The CDR3 has 19 amino acids. The junction had 12 bases not matched to a gene; V was cut back by 0 bases and J by 4 bases. Germline V gene lookup returns CDR1 LNHNV and CDR2 YYDKDF (reference sequence).

This sequence joins TRBV27 and TRBJ2-1, with TRBD2 matching over 8 bases. The CDR3 sequence is 16 residues long. Germline CDR1 is MNHEY and CDR2 is SMNVEV (reference sequence). Trimming removed 1 base from V and 1 base from J; junction bases left unmatched: 3. This CDR3 is CASSLWSGSSYNEQFF. CDR3 coding DNA: TGTGCCAGCAGTTTATGGAGCGGGAGTTCCTACAATGAGCAGTTCTTC.

The CDR3 DNA sequence: TGTGCCAGCAGCCGTCAGGCGGCGGGGACGGGCGGGGAGCTGTTTTTT. It yields the protein CASSRQAAGTGGELFF. The V call is TRBV7-2, the J call TRBJ2-2; tentatively, D is TRBD2 (6 bases). V gave up 5 bases and J gave up 7 bases, with 20 bases separating them. There are 16 residues in the CDR3. Germline V gene data show CDR1 as SGHTA and CDR2 as FQGNSA.